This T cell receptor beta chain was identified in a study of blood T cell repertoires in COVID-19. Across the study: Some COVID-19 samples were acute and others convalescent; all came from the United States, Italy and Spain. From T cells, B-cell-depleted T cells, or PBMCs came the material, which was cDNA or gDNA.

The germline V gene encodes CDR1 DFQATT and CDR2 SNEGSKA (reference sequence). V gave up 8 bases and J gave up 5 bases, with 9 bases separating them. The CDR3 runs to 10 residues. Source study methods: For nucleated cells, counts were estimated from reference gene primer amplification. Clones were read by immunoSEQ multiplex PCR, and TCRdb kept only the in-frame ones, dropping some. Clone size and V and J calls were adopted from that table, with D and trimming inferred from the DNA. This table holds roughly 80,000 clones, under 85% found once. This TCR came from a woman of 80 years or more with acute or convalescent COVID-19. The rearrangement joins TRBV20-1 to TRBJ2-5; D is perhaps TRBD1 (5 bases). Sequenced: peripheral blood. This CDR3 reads CSPAGETQYF. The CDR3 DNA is TGCAGTCCGGCAGGGGAGACCCAGTACTTC.